This is a list of T cell receptor beta chains from one sample in a study of cytomegalovirus exposure and HLA in healthy donors. TCRdb's copy holds only in-frame clones and misses some; the assay was immunoSEQ multiplex PCR. The table has more than 80,000 clones, about 70% seen once; the top ten hold 0.65% to 0.85%. Sequencing was carried out using PBMCs. These receptor sequences come from a boy younger than 18 in good health and CMV-seronegative. Each CDR3 is given with its conserved first and last residue. D genes are given only for firm matches. Expanded clones are given a class, and other clones once, few, many or no size at all.

j_call: TRBJ2-1; d_call: NA; v_call: TRBV9; cdr3_length: 14; clone_size: NA; cdr3_nt: TGTGCCAGCAACCTAGCTGGGGGGAACAATGAGCAGTTCTTC; cdr3_aa: CASNLAGGNNEQFF
j_call: TRBJ2-5; d_call: NA; v_call: TRBV29-1; cdr3_length: 11; clone_size: NA; cdr3_nt: TGCAGCGTTTCTCGGGGGGAGACCCAGTACTTC; cdr3_aa: CSVSRGETQYF
j_call: TRBJ2-1; d_call: TRBD2; v_call: TRBV10-2; cdr3_length: 14; clone_size: NA; cdr3_nt: TGCGCCAGCAGTGTAACTAGCGGGAAAAATGAGCAGTTCTTC; cdr3_aa: CASSVTSGKNEQFF
j_call: TRBJ2-4; d_call: TRBD2; v_call: TRBV7-9; cdr3_length: 17; clone_size: NA; cdr3_nt: TGTGCCAGCAGCCCCAGACTCGCGGGGGGGGCCAAAAACATTCAGTACTTC; cdr3_aa: CASSPRLAGGAKNIQYF
j_call: TRBJ2-1; d_call: TRBD2; v_call: TRBV30; cdr3_length: 14; clone_size: NA; cdr3_nt: TGTGCCTGGATAACTAGCGGGAGGGGATATGAGCAGTTCTTC; cdr3_aa: CAWITSGRGYEQFF
j_call: TRBJ1-5; d_call: NA; v_call: TRBV19; cdr3_length: 14; clone_size: NA; cdr3_nt: TGTGCCAGTAGTAGTCTGTATAGCAATCAGCCCCAGCATTTT; cdr3_aa: CASSSLYSNQPQHF
j_call: TRBJ2-3; d_call: NA; v_call: TRBV9; cdr3_length: 15; clone_size: NA; cdr3_nt: TGTGCCAGCAGCGTAGGGGGGCATGGCACAGATACGCAGTATTTT; cdr3_aa: CASSVGGHGTDTQYF
j_call: TRBJ1-1; d_call: NA; v_call: TRBV19; cdr3_length: 13; clone_size: NA; cdr3_nt: TGTGCCAGTAGTGCCGACAGGTATTCTGAAGCTTTCTTT; cdr3_aa: CASSADRYSEAFF
j_call: TRBJ2-1; d_call: NA; v_call: TRBV7-7; cdr3_length: 14; clone_size: NA; cdr3_nt: TGTGCTAGCAGCTTAGGCAGGGGAGACAATGAGCAGTTCTTC; cdr3_aa: CASSLGRGDNEQFF
j_call: TRBJ2-2; d_call: NA; v_call: TRBV11-2; cdr3_length: 15; clone_size: NA; cdr3_nt: TGTGCCAGCAGCTTAGGAGCCGGGAGTACCGGGGAGCTGTTTTTT; cdr3_aa: CASSLGAGSTGELFF
j_call: TRBJ2-7; d_call: TRBD1; v_call: TRBV5-1; cdr3_length: 14; clone_size: NA; cdr3_nt: TGCGCCAGCAGCTTAGGGACAGGGGTATACGAGCAGTACTTC; cdr3_aa: CASSLGTGVYEQYF
j_call: TRBJ2-3; d_call: NA; v_call: TRBV5-4; cdr3_length: 15; clone_size: NA; cdr3_nt: TGTGCCAGCAGCTTGGTTGCGGGCGGCACAGATACGCAGTATTTT; cdr3_aa: CASSLVAGGTDTQYF
j_call: TRBJ2-3; d_call: NA; v_call: TRBV7-3; cdr3_length: 14; clone_size: NA; cdr3_nt: TGTGCCAGCAGCTTAATAGGGAGGCCAGATACGCAGTATTTT; cdr3_aa: CASSLIGRPDTQYF
j_call: TRBJ2-5; d_call: TRBD2; v_call: TRBV19; cdr3_length: 14; clone_size: NA; cdr3_nt: TGTGCCACAGGGACTAGCGGGGGGGCGGAGACCCAGTACTTC; cdr3_aa: CATGTSGGAETQYF
j_call: TRBJ2-2; d_call: TRBD1; v_call: TRBV23-1; cdr3_length: 22; clone_size: NA; cdr3_nt: TGCGCCGAGCACTCCGCGGTGGTCCGGGACAGGGCCCCAGAAACGAACACCGGGGAGCTGTTTTTT; cdr3_aa: CAEHSAVVRDRAPETNTGELFF
j_call: TRBJ2-7; d_call: TRBD1; v_call: TRBV6-4; cdr3_length: 14; clone_size: NA; cdr3_nt: TGTGCCAGCAGTGACCCCGGGACAGGGGGCGAGCAGTACTTC; cdr3_aa: CASSDPGTGGEQYF
j_call: TRBJ1-1; d_call: TRBD1; v_call: TRBV19; cdr3_length: 15; clone_size: NA; cdr3_nt: TGTGCCAGTAGTAGAAGACAGGGAAGGAACACTGAAGCTTTCTTT; cdr3_aa: CASSRRQGRNTEAFF
j_call: TRBJ2-7; d_call: TRBD1; v_call: TRBV5-1; cdr3_length: 15; clone_size: NA; cdr3_nt: TGCGCCAGCAGCCCGGACAGGGGGCGAGGGTACGAGCAGTACTTC; cdr3_aa: CASSPDRGRGYEQYF
j_call: TRBJ1-5; d_call: TRBD1; v_call: TRBV30; cdr3_length: 14; clone_size: NA; cdr3_nt: TGTGCCTGGACCGACAGGGGCCGCAATCAGCCCCAGCATTTT; cdr3_aa: CAWTDRGRNQPQHF
j_call: TRBJ2-1; d_call: NA; v_call: TRBV11-2; cdr3_length: 16; clone_size: NA; cdr3_nt: TGTGCCAGCAGCTTAAGGGGGGGAACCTACTACAATGAGCAGTTCTTC; cdr3_aa: CASSLRGGTYYNEQFF
j_call: TRBJ2-3; d_call: TRBD1; v_call: TRBV10-3; cdr3_length: 16; clone_size: NA; cdr3_nt: TGTGCCTCCTCCCCGGGACAGGGGGGGGACACAGATACGCAGTATTTT; cdr3_aa: CASSPGQGGDTDTQYF
j_call: TRBJ1-4; d_call: NA; v_call: TRBV7-5; cdr3_length: 14; clone_size: NA; cdr3_nt: TGTGTCAGAAGCCCACAGGGTTGGAGAGAAAAACTGTTTTTT; cdr3_aa: CVRSPQGWREKLFF
j_call: TRBJ1-1; d_call: NA; v_call: TRBV6-5; cdr3_length: 13; clone_size: NA; cdr3_nt: TGTGCCAGCAGTCGACAGGAGAACACTGAAGCTTTCTTT; cdr3_aa: CASSRQENTEAFF
j_call: TRBJ1-2; d_call: TRBD1; v_call: TRBV19; cdr3_length: 15; clone_size: NA; cdr3_nt: TGTGCCAGTACCCCAGGGACAGGAGTCTTCTATGGCTACACCTTC; cdr3_aa: CASTPGTGVFYGYTF
j_call: TRBJ2-3; d_call: TRBD1; v_call: TRBV6-4; cdr3_length: 15; clone_size: NA; cdr3_nt: TGTGCCAGCAGTCGGGACAGAACTTACACAGATACGCAGTATTTT; cdr3_aa: CASSRDRTYTDTQYF
j_call: TRBJ2-2; d_call: TRBD2; v_call: TRBV5-3; cdr3_length: 14; clone_size: NA; cdr3_nt: TGTGCCAGAAGCCCGGGGGGGGCCTTCGGGGAGCTGTTTTTT; cdr3_aa: CARSPGGAFGELFF
j_call: TRBJ2-7; d_call: TRBD1; v_call: TRBV6-5; cdr3_length: 14; clone_size: NA; cdr3_nt: TGTGCCAGCAGTAGACAGGGGCAGATATACGAGCAGTACTTC; cdr3_aa: CASSRQGQIYEQYF
j_call: TRBJ2-1; d_call: TRBD2; v_call: TRBV5-6; cdr3_length: 18; clone_size: NA; cdr3_nt: TGTGCCAGCAGCCCTGGACCATCGGGACTAAGCTCCTACAATGAGCAGTTCTTC; cdr3_aa: CASSPGPSGLSSYNEQFF
j_call: TRBJ2-4; d_call: NA; v_call: TRBV11-2; cdr3_length: 16; clone_size: NA; cdr3_nt: TGTGCCAGCAGCGCGACAGGTACCCAAGCCAAAAACATTCAGTACTTC; cdr3_aa: CASSATGTQAKNIQYF
j_call: TRBJ2-7; d_call: TRBD2; v_call: TRBV28; cdr3_length: 16; clone_size: NA; cdr3_nt: TGTGCCAGCAGTTCCACTAGCGGAGGGAAATCCTACGAGCAGTACTTC; cdr3_aa: CASSSTSGGKSYEQYF
j_call: TRBJ1-1; d_call: TRBD1; v_call: TRBV28; cdr3_length: 14; clone_size: NA; cdr3_nt: TGTGCCAGCAGTTTATTGGGACAGGGGGCTGAAGCTTTCTTT; cdr3_aa: CASSLLGQGAEAFF
j_call: TRBJ1-2; d_call: NA; v_call: TRBV7-2; cdr3_length: 15; clone_size: NA; cdr3_nt: TGTGCCAGCAGCTTAGCGCACAGAACCAACTATGGCTACACCTTC; cdr3_aa: CASSLAHRTNYGYTF
j_call: TRBJ1-1; d_call: TRBD1; v_call: TRBV14; cdr3_length: 19; clone_size: NA; cdr3_nt: TGTGCCAGCAGCCAAACAGCCCCGGGACAGGGAGAGGTGAACACTGAAGCTTTCTTT; cdr3_aa: CASSQTAPGQGEVNTEAFF
j_call: TRBJ1-5; d_call: NA; v_call: TRBV28; cdr3_length: 14; clone_size: NA; cdr3_nt: TGTGCCAGCAGTTTACAGGGAATCGCTCAGCCCCAGCATTTT; cdr3_aa: CASSLQGIAQPQHF
j_call: TRBJ2-3; d_call: TRBD1; v_call: TRBV7-9; cdr3_length: 15; clone_size: NA; cdr3_nt: TGTGCCAGCAGCCCCCAGGGACAGGGGGCCGATACGCAGTATTTT; cdr3_aa: CASSPQGQGADTQYF
j_call: TRBJ2-7; d_call: NA; v_call: TRBV5-6; cdr3_length: 11; clone_size: NA; cdr3_nt: TGTGCCAGCAGCTCCTTTCGCGAGCAGTACTTC; cdr3_aa: CASSSFREQYF
j_call: TRBJ1-6; d_call: TRBD1; v_call: TRBV11-2; cdr3_length: 14; clone_size: NA; cdr3_nt: TGTGCCAGCAGCCGACAGGGGGCTAATTCACCCCTCCACTTT; cdr3_aa: CASSRQGANSPLHF
j_call: TRBJ2-7; d_call: NA; v_call: TRBV7-8; cdr3_length: 13; clone_size: NA; cdr3_nt: TGTGCCAGCAGCTTAGGGTTCAGCTACGAGCAGTACTTC; cdr3_aa: CASSLGFSYEQYF
j_call: TRBJ1-1; d_call: TRBD1; v_call: TRBV5-1; cdr3_length: 16; clone_size: once; cdr3_nt: TGCGCCAGCAGCTTTTCGACGGGACAGAGCTACACTGAAGCTTTCTTT; cdr3_aa: CASSFSTGQSYTEAFF
j_call: TRBJ2-1; d_call: TRBD2; v_call: TRBV28; cdr3_length: 16; clone_size: NA; cdr3_nt: TGTGCCAGCAGTTTTGGCCCTAGCGGGAGATCAGCTGAGCAGTTCTTC; cdr3_aa: CASSFGPSGRSAEQFF
j_call: TRBJ1-2; d_call: NA; v_call: TRBV2; cdr3_length: 11; clone_size: few; cdr3_nt: TGTGCCAGCGGTCGGGTTTTTGGCTACACCTTC; cdr3_aa: CASGRVFGYTF
j_call: TRBJ1-2; d_call: TRBD1; v_call: TRBV5-1; cdr3_length: 16; clone_size: NA; cdr3_nt: TGCGCCAGCAGCTTGGGGGGACAGGGGGCAAACTATGGCTACACCTTC; cdr3_aa: CASSLGGQGANYGYTF
j_call: TRBJ2-7; d_call: TRBD1; v_call: TRBV7-9; cdr3_length: 14; clone_size: NA; cdr3_nt: TGTGCCAGCAGCTTAGTTGCGACAGGGGACGAGCAGTACTTC; cdr3_aa: CASSLVATGDEQYF
j_call: TRBJ2-1; d_call: TRBD1; v_call: TRBV5-6; cdr3_length: 13; clone_size: NA; cdr3_nt: TGTGCCAGCAGCCCGGACAGGGTGGATGAGCAGTTCTTC; cdr3_aa: CASSPDRVDEQFF
j_call: TRBJ2-7; d_call: TRBD2; v_call: TRBV5-1; cdr3_length: 14; clone_size: NA; cdr3_nt: TGCGCCAGCAGGGGACTAGCGGGAGCCTACGAGCAGTACTTC; cdr3_aa: CASRGLAGAYEQYF
j_call: TRBJ1-4; d_call: NA; v_call: TRBV12-5; cdr3_length: 14; clone_size: NA; cdr3_nt: TGTGCTAGTGGCATAACAGGGATTAATGAAAAACTGTTTTTT; cdr3_aa: CASGITGINEKLFF
j_call: TRBJ1-6; d_call: TRBD1; v_call: TRBV7-2; cdr3_length: 16; clone_size: few; cdr3_nt: TGTGCCAGCAGCTTAGGAGGGGGCGACCGGGGACGCACCCTCCACTTT; cdr3_aa: CASSLGGGDRGRTLHF
j_call: TRBJ1-4; d_call: NA; v_call: TRBV10-3; cdr3_length: 15; clone_size: NA; cdr3_nt: TGTGCCATCAGCGGAGGGGGACTATCTAATGAAAAACTGTTTTTT; cdr3_aa: CAISGGGLSNEKLFF
j_call: TRBJ1-1; d_call: NA; v_call: TRBV4-3; cdr3_length: 14; clone_size: NA; cdr3_nt: TGCGCCAGCAGCCTAGACAGGATGAACACTGAAGCTTTCTTT; cdr3_aa: CASSLDRMNTEAFF
j_call: TRBJ2-4; d_call: NA; v_call: TRBV6-5; cdr3_length: 14; clone_size: NA; cdr3_nt: TGTGCCAGCAGTTACTCGAGAGGGTCCCTCATTCAGTACTTC; cdr3_aa: CASSYSRGSLIQYF
j_call: TRBJ1-5; d_call: NA; v_call: TRBV7-6; cdr3_length: 14; clone_size: NA; cdr3_nt: TGTGCCAGCAGCTTAAACCAGGCCGGTCAGCCCCAGCATTTT; cdr3_aa: CASSLNQAGQPQHF
j_call: TRBJ2-3; d_call: NA; v_call: TRBV5-1; cdr3_length: 18; clone_size: NA; cdr3_nt: TGCGCCAGCAGCTTGATGCCGGGCCAGGGCAATTACAGAGATACGCAGTATTTT; cdr3_aa: CASSLMPGQGNYRDTQYF
j_call: TRBJ2-1; d_call: NA; v_call: TRBV9; cdr3_length: 15; clone_size: few; cdr3_nt: TGTGCCAGCAGCGTAGTAGGGGGGGGGCCGTATGAGCAGTTCTTC; cdr3_aa: CASSVVGGGPYEQFF
j_call: TRBJ2-1; d_call: NA; v_call: TRBV2; cdr3_length: 15; clone_size: NA; cdr3_nt: TGTGCCAGCACCTTTCAGAGGAGCACGCCCAATGAGCAGTTCTTC; cdr3_aa: CASTFQRSTPNEQFF
j_call: TRBJ2-2; d_call: TRBD1; v_call: TRBV6-1; cdr3_length: 14; clone_size: few; cdr3_nt: TGTGCCAGCAGTGAAATGACAGGGGACGGGGAGCTGTTTTTT; cdr3_aa: CASSEMTGDGELFF
j_call: TRBJ2-3; d_call: NA; v_call: TRBV28; cdr3_length: 15; clone_size: few; cdr3_nt: TGTGCCAGCAAAGGGGGCGGGATTGGGTCAGATACGCAGTATTTT; cdr3_aa: CASKGGGIGSDTQYF